Sequencing of this T cell receptor beta chain was carried out in a study of blood T cell repertoires in COVID-19. The table came from immunoSEQ multiplex PCR; TCRdb's copy has only in-frame clones and leaves some out. The sample yields under 400,000 clones, about nine tenths seen once. Only one count was recorded for this clone. This receptor was taken from a woman aged 30 to 39 who had been exposed to COVID-19. The sample was PBMCs or T cells enriched from blood (not recorded which).

The CDR3, as DNA: TGTGCCAGCAGCTTAGCGCCTAGCGGCTACAATGAGCAGTTCTTC. This translates into CASSLAPSGYNEQFF. The chain uses TRBV7-7 and TRBJ2-1; TRBD2 agrees at 7 bases. In germline, CDR1 is SSHAT, CDR2 FNYEAQ (reference sequence). This CDR3 contains 15 residues. J was trimmed by 3 bases and V by 0 bases; bases with no gene match: 2. Together with reference TRBV7-7 and TRBJ2-1, the CDR3 gives the full variable domain: GAGVSQSPRYKVTKRGQDVTLRCDPISSHATLYWYQQALGQGPEFLTYFNYEAQPDKSGLPSDRFSAERPEGSISTLTIQRTEQRDSAMYRCASSLAPSGYNEQFFGPGTRLTVL.